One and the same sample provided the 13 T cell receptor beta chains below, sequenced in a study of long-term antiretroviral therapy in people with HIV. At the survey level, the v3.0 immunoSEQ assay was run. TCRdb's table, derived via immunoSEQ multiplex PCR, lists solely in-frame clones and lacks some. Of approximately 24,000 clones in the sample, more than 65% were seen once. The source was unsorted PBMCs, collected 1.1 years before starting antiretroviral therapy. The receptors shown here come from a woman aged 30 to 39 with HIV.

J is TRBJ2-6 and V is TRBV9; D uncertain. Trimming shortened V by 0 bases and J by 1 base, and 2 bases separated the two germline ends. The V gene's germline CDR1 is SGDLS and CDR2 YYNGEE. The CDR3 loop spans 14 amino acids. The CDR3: CASSVGSGANVLTF. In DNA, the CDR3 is TGTGCCAGCAGCGTAGGGTCTGGGGCCAACGTCCTGACTTTC.

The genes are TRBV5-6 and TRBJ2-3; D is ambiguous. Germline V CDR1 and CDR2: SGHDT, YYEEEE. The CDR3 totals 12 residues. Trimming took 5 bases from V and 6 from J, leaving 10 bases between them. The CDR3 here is CASSPDGDTQYF. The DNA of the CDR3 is TGTGCCAGCAGTCCTGACGGGGATACGCAGTATTTT.

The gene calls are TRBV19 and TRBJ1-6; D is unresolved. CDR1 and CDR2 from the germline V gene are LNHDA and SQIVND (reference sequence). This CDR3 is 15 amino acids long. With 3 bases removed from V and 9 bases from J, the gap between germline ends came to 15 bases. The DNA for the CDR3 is TGTGCCAGTAGTATCGGTTGGAGGGTAGGTTCACCCCTCCACTTT. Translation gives CASSIGWRVGSPLHF.

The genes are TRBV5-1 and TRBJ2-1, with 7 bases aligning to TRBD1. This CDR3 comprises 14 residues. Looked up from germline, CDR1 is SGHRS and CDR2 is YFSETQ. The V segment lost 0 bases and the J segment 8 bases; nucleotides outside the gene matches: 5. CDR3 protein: CASSLARGFDEQFF. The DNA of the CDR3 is TGCGCCAGCAGCTTGGCCAGGGGGTTTGATGAGCAGTTCTTC.

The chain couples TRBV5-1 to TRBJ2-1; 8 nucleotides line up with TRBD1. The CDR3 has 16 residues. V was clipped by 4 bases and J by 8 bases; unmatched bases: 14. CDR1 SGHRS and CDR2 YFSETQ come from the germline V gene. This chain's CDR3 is CASSPNNQGAGDEQFF. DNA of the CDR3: TGCGCCAGCAGCCCTAACAACCAGGGGGCGGGCGATGAGCAGTTCTTC.

CDR3 region: CASREDSSYGTQHF. CDR3 DNA sequence: TGTGCCAGCAGAGAGGACAGCTCCTATGGGACCCAGCATTTT. The genes are TRBV2 and TRBJ1-5; the D gene is possibly TRBD1 (6 bases). Germline lookup yields CDR1 SNHLY and CDR2 FYNNEI. This CDR3 has 14 amino acids. Trimming removed 6 bases at V and 11 bases at J, with 20 bases between.

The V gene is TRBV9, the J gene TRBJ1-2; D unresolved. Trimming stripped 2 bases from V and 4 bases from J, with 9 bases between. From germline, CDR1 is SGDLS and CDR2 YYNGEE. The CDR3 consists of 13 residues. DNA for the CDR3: TGTGCCAGCAGCGTGGATCTCCGCTATGGCTACACCTTC. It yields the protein CASSVDLRYGYTF.

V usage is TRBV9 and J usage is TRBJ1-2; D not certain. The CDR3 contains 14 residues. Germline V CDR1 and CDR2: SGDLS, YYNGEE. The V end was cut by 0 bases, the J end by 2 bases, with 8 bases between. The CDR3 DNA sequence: TGTGCCAGCAGCGTAGGGCGGAACAACTATGGCTACACCTTC. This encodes CASSVGRNNYGYTF.

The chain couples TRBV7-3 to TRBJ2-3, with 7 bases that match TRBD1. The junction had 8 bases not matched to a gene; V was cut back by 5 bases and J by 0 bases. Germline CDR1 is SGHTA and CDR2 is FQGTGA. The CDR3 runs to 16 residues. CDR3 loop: CASSRVGQASTDTQYF. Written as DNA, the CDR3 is TGTGCCAGCAGCCGCGTAGGACAGGCCAGCACAGATACGCAGTATTTT.

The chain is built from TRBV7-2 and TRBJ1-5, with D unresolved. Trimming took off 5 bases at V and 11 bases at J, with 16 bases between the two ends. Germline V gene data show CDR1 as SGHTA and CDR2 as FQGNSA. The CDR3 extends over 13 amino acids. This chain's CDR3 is CASSPVLEGAQHF. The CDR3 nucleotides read TGTGCCAGCAGCCCCGTCCTGGAGGGTGCCCAGCATTTT.

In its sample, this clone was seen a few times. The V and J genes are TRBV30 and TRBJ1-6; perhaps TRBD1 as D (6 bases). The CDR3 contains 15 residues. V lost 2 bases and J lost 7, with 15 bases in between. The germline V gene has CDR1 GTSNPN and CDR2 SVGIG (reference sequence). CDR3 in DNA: TGTGCCTGGAGTCACGGGCAGGGGTTCAATTCACCCCTCCACTTT. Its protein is CAWSHGQGFNSPLHF.

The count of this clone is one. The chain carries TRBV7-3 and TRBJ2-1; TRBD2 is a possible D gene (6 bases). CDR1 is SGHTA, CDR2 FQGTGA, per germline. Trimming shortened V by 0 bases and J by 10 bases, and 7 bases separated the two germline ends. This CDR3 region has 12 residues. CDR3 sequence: CASSLTAGEQFF. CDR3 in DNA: TGTGCCAGCAGCTTAACAGCGGGCGAGCAGTTCTTC.

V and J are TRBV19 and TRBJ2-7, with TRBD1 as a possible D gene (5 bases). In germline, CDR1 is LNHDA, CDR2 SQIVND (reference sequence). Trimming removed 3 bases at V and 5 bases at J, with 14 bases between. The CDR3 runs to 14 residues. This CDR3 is CASSMFGADDEQYF. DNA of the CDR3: TGTGCCAGTAGTATGTTTGGGGCAGACGACGAGCAGTACTTC.